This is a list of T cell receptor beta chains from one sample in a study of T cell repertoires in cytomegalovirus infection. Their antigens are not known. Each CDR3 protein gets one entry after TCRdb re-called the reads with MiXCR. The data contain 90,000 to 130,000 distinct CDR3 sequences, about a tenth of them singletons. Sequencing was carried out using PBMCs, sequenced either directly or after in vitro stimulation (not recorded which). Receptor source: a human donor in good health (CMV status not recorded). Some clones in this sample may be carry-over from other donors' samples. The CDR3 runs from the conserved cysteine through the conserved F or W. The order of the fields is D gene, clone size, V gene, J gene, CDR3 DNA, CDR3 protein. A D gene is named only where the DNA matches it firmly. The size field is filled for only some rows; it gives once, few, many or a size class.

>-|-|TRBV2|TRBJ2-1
TGTGCCAGCAACAACCGGGACCAAGTAGCCAATGAGCAGTTCTTC
CASNNRDQVANEQFF
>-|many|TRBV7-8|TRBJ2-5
TGTGCCAGCAGTCAAGGAGGGCCCGAGACCCAGTACTTC
CASSQGGPETQYF
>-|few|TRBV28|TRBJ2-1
TGTGCCAGCAGTTTAGGTCGGGATGAGCAGTTCTTC
CASSLGRDEQFF
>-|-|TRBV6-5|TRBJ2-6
TGTGCCAGCAGTTACGAGATGGGGGCGACAGGGGCCAACGTCCTGACTTTC
CASSYEMGATGANVLTF
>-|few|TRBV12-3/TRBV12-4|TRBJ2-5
TGTGCCAGTACAAATGTCCGTGTGTTGGAGACCCAGTACTTC
CASTNVRVLETQYF
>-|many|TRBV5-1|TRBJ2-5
TGCGCCAGCAGCTTTGGCGGAGAACAAGAGACCCAGTACTTC
CASSFGGEQETQYF
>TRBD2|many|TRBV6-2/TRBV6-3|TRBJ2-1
TGTGCCAGCAATGACTTTAGCGGGAGGGAGCAGTTCTTC
CASNDFSGREQFF
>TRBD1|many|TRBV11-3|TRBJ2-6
TGTGCCAGCAGCCATAGTCCCGGGACAGGCCGCTCTGGGGCCAACGTCCTGACTTTC
CASSHSPGTGRSGANVLTF
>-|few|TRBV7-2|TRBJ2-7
TGTGCCAGCAGCTTAGCCGATTACTACGAGCAGTACTTC
CASSLADYYEQYF
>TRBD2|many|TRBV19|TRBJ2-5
TGTGCCAGTAGTATCTTCCTAGCGGCGCAAGAGACCCAGTACTTC
CASSIFLAAQETQYF
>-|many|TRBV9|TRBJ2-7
TGTGCCAGCAGCGAGGGGGTGAGGGCCTACGAGCAGTACTTC
CASSEGVRAYEQYF
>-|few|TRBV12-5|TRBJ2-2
TGTGCTAGTGTCCTTGGGGGACCACGGGGCGGGGAGCTGTTTTTT
CASVLGGPRGGELFF
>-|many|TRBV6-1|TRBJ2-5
TGTGCCAGCAGTTTAAGCGGGCAAGAGACCCAGTACTTC
CASSLSGQETQYF
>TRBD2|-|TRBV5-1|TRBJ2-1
TGCGCCAGCAGCCCGGGACTAGCGGGACCCAGGGCCTCGTACAATGAGCAGTTCTTC
CASSPGLAGPRASYNEQFF
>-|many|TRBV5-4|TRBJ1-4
TGTGCCAGCAGCTCGGGGTCCGAAAAACTGTTTTTT
CASSSGSEKLFF
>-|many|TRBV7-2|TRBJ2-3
TGTGCCAGCAGCTCATCCCGGACCACAGATACGCAGTATTTT
CASSSSRTTDTQYF
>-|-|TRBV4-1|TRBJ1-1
TGCGCCAGCAGCCACCTCGCGCTAGGGCCCACTGAAGCTTTCTTT
CASSHLALGPTEAFF
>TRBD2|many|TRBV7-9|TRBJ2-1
TGTGCCAGCAGCCCCAGCAGCGGGAGTACCAATGAGCAGTTCTTC
CASSPSSGSTNEQFF
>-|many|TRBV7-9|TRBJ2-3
TGTGCCAGCAGCCCAGGGCCAGATACGCAGTATTTT
CASSPGPDTQYF
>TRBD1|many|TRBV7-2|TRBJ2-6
TGTGCCTCCCGTAGGGGGCGCAACTCTGGGGCCAACGTCCTGACTTTC
CASRRGRNSGANVLTF
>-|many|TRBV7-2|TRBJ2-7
TGTGCCAGCAGTGATCCCTTAGGCCGGTCAGGGTACGAGCAGTACTTC
CASSDPLGRSGYEQYF
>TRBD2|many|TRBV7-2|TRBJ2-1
TGTGCCAGCAGCTTAGTACTAGCGGGAGGATATGAGCAGTTCTTC
CASSLVLAGGYEQFF
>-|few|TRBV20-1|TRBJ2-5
TGCAGTGCTAGCCAGCGGGTACAAGAGACCCAGTACTTC
CSASQRVQETQYF
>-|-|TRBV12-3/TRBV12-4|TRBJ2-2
TGTGCCAGCACCAGCGGGAACACCGGGGAGCTGTTTTTT
CASTSGNTGELFF
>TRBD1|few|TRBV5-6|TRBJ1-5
TGTGCCAGCAGCTCCGGGACAGTTCCACAGCCCCAGCATTTT
CASSSGTVPQPQHF
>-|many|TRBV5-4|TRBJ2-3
TGTGCCAGCAGCTCCCCAGGGCGAGGCACAGATACGCAGTATTTT
CASSSPGRGTDTQYF
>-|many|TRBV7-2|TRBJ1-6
TGTGCCAGCAGCTTTTTTTTAGGGGAGTCCTATAATTCACCCCTCCACTTT
CASSFFLGESYNSPLHF
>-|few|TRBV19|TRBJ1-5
TGTGCCAGTAGTATGTCTAGCAATCAGCCCCAGCATTTT
CASSMSSNQPQHF
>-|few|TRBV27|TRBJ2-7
TGTGCCAGCAGTTTATTCCCAGCCCCAGACGAGCAGTACTTC
CASSLFPAPDEQYF
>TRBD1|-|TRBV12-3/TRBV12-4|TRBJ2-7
TGTGCCAGCAAAAATGCGGACAGGGTCCGCGAGCAGTACTTC
CASKNADRVREQYF
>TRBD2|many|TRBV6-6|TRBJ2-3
TGTGCCAGCAGTCCCGGACTAGTTGGCACAGATACGCAGTATTTT
CASSPGLVGTDTQYF
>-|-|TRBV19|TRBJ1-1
TGTGCCAGTAGTAAAACCACTGAAGCTTTCTTT
CASSKTTEAFF
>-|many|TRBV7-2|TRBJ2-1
TGTGCCAGCAGCCTTGTCCCGACTGGAACAGACAATGAGCAGTTCTTC
CASSLVPTGTDNEQFF
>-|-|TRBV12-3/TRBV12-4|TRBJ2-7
TGTGCCAACAGTCGATACACGGAAACCTACGAGCAGTACTTC
CANSRYTETYEQYF
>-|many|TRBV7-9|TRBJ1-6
TGTGCCAGCAGCTTAGGCACGCTTAATTCACCCCTCCACTTT
CASSLGTLNSPLHF
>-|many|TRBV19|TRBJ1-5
TGTGCCAGTAGGGAGGGGTCTACGTTGGCTCAGCCCCAGCATTTT
CASREGSTLAQPQHF
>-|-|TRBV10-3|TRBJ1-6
TGTGCCATCAGTGAGTCTGGACAGCCCCGTTCACCCCTCCACTTT
CAISESGQPRSPLHF
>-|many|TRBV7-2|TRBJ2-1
TGTGCCAGCAGCCCCCCCGGTCGGTCAAGCAATGAGCAGTTCTTC
CASSPPGRSSNEQFF